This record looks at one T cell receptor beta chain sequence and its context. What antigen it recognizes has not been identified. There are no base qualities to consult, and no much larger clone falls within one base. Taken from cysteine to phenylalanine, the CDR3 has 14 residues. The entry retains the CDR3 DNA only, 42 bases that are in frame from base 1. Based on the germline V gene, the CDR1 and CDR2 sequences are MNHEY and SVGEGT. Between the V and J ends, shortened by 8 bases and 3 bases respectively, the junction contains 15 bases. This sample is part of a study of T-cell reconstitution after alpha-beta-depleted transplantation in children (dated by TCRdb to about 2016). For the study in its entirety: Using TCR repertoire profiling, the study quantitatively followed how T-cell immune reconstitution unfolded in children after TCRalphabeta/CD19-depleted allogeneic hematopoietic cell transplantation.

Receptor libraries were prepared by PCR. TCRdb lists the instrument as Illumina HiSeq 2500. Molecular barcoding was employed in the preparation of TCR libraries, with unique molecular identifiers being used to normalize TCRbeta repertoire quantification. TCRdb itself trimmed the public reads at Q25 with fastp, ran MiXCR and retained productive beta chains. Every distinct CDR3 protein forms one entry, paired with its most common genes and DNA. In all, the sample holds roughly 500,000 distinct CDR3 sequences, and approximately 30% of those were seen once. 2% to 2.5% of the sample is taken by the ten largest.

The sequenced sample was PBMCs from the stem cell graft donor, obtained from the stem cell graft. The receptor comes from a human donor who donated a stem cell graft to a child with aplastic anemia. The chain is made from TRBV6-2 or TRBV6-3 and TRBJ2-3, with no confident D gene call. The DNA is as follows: TGTGCCAGCTACGCTCCGAGTGTGACAGATACGCAGTATTTT. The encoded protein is CASYAPSVTDTQYF.